Below, 27 T cell receptor beta chains from the same sample are listed, as sequenced in a study of cytotoxic CD8 clonotypes in ibrutinib-treated CLL. The protocol was immunoSEQ multiplex PCR, while the TCRdb copy is restricted to in-frame clones and leaves out a portion. Of over 250,000 clones in the sample, around 76% were seen once. Sequences were derived from PBMCs, sampled at disease progression, from a patient treated with ibrutinib. The receptors shown here come from a human donor with chronic lymphocytic leukemia.

As regards this clone: Being one base from a much bigger clone, this may be a read error. Other DNA sequences in the sample encode the same CDR3. The chain employs TRBV7-2 and TRBJ2-7; D ambiguous. The CDR3 totals 11 residues. Trimming took off 4 bases at V and 3 bases at J, with 4 bases between the two ends. Germline V gene lookup returns CDR1 SGHTA and CDR2 FQGNSA. For the CDR3, the DNA is TGTGCCAGCAGCTCCTACTACGAGCAGTACTTC. Translated, it gives CASSSYYEQYF.

A single count supports this clone. The genes are TRBV5-1 and TRBJ2-5, with D tentatively TRBD1 (5 bases). The germline V and J ends were trimmed by 2 bases and 7 bases, with 12 bases remaining between them. From germline, CDR1 is SGHRS and CDR2 YFSETQ. The length of the CDR3 is 13 residues. CDR3 bases: TGCGCCAGCAGCTTAGACAGTGTGGGGACCCAGTACTTC. Its translation: CASSLDSVGTQYF.

The rearrangement joins TRBV28 to TRBJ1-5; TRBD1 is a possible D gene (6 bases). V lost 5 bases and J 2 bases, leaving 16 bases between the germline ends. Germline-derived CDR1 and CDR2 are MDHEN and SYDVKM. CDR3 size: 16 residues. The CDR3 loop reads CASSTQGLAGNQPQHF. DNA of the CDR3: TGTGCCAGCAGTACACAGGGTCTGGCTGGCAATCAGCCCCAGCATTTT.

The J gene is TRBJ2-3, the V gene TRBV5-6; 11 nucleotides agree with TRBD1. Trimming cost V 5 bases and J 8 bases; bases outside gene matches: 7. The CDR3 length is 14 residues. Germline V gene sequence: CDR1 SGHDT, CDR2 YYEEEE. Here the CDR3 DNA reads TGTGCCAGCAGACAGGACAGGGGGCTGGGTACGCAGTATTTT. Translating it yields CASRQDRGLGTQYF.

This chain uses TRBV18 with TRBJ2-5, with 9 bases that match TRBD1. The germline V gene has CDR1 KGHSH and CDR2 LQKENI. This CDR3 comprises 18 residues. Germline trimming cut 1 base from V and 1 base from J; bases unmatched to any gene: 10. CDR3 coding DNA: TGTGCCAGCTCACCACTTACCCGGGACAGGGCAATCCAAGAGACCCAGTACTTC. Its protein product is CASSPLTRDRAIQETQYF.

This chain connects TRBV7-9 to TRBJ2-5; D not resolved. Trimming stripped 8 bases from V and 1 base from J, with 11 bases between. Per the germline V gene, CDR1 is SEHNR and CDR2 is FQNEAQ (reference sequence). This CDR3 region has 13 residues. The CDR3 bases are TGTGCCAGCCAAACCGAAATCCAAGAGACCCAGTACTTC. Its protein is CASQTEIQETQYF.

This CDR3 is CASSSFPGLRDRATSGSHNEQFF. In nucleotides, the CDR3 is TGCGCCAGCAGCTCTTTTCCTGGCCTACGGGACAGGGCTACTAGCGGGAGCCACAATGAGCAGTTCTTC. The V gene is TRBV5-1, the J gene TRBJ2-1, with 11 positions matching TRBD2. Losses at the gene ends were 3 bases for V and 5 bases for J; bases not matched to a gene: 28. Looked up from germline, CDR1 is SGHRS and CDR2 is YFSETQ. The length of the CDR3 is 23 residues. Full variable domain (remainder filled in from reference TRBV5-1 and TRBJ2-1): KAGVTQTPRYLIKTRGQQVTLSCSPISGHRSVSWYQQTPGQGLQFLFEYFSETQRNKGNFPGRFSGRQFSNSRSEMNVSTLELGDSALYLCASSSFPGLRDRATSGSHNEQFFGPGTRLTVL.

This chain links TRBV6-6 with TRBJ1-5; D possibly corresponds to TRBD1 (5 bases). Trimming shortened V by 6 bases and J by 0 bases, and 6 bases separated the two germline ends. Germline CDR1 reads MNHNY; CDR2 reads SVGAGI (reference sequence). This CDR3 comprises 13 residues. The CDR3 sequence is CASSDSSNQPQHF. CDR3 DNA sequence: TGTGCCAGCAGCGACAGTAGCAATCAGCCCCAGCATTTT.

This clone was seen a few times. This sequence joins TRBV6-5 and TRBJ1-6; D might be TRBD1 (5 bases). V was clipped by 4 bases and J by 9 bases, with 13 bases between them. Germline lookup yields CDR1 MNHEY and CDR2 SVGAGI. This CDR3 is built from 14 residues. The CDR3 sequence is CASSLAGPGSPLHF. CDR3 DNA: TGTGCCAGCAGTTTGGCAGGGCCTGGTTCACCCCTCCACTTT.

DNA of the CDR3: TGTGCCAGCAGCAGGGACTTCCCCGAGGGCACAGATACGCAGTATTTT. This sequence encodes CASSRDFPEGTDTQYF. This chain links TRBV28 with TRBJ2-3; D perhaps matches TRBD2 (6 bases). V dropped 6 bases and J dropped 1 base, with 17 bases sitting between them. The CDR3 totals 16 residues. CDR1 MDHEN and CDR2 SYDVKM come from the germline V gene.

V usage is TRBV6-6 and J usage is TRBJ2-7, with 7 bases matching TRBD1. The CDR3 totals 12 residues. V was clipped by 5 bases and J by 2 bases; unmatched bases: 0. CDR1 MNHNY and CDR2 SVGAGI come from the germline V gene (reference sequence). The CDR3 loop reads CASSGQAYEQYF. Written as DNA, the CDR3 is TGTGCCAGCAGTGGACAGGCCTACGAGCAGTACTTC.

The rearrangement joins TRBV28 to TRBJ2-7; D perhaps matches TRBD2 (5 bases). The CDR3 totals 13 residues. Germline assignment: CDR1 MDHEN and CDR2 SYDVKM. Deletions cut 6 bases from V and 6 bases from J, with 15 bases between. The CDR3 is CASSLTGRSEQYF. The CDR3 region has the DNA TGTGCCAGCAGCCTTACGGGAAGGAGCGAGCAGTACTTC.

The chain uses TRBV29-1 and TRBJ1-2; no clear D gene. Trimming removed 3 bases at V and 4 bases at J, with 12 bases between. CDR3 length: 13 residues. The germline V gene encodes CDR1 SQVTM and CDR2 ANQGSEA. The CDR3 protein is CSVEDLTFYGYTF. Written as DNA, the CDR3 is TGCAGCGTTGAGGATCTAACTTTCTATGGCTACACCTTC. Complete variable domain (other parts from reference TRBV29-1 and TRBJ1-2): SAVISQKPSRDICQRGTSLTIQCQVDSQVTMMFWYRQQPGQSLTLIATANQGSEATYESGFVIDKFPISRPNLTFSTLTVSNMSPEDSSIYLCSVEDLTFYGYTFGSGTRLTVV.

The CDR3 protein is CASSLSPSYEQYF. The CDR3 DNA reads as TGTGCCAGCAGCTTAAGCCCTTCTTACGAGCAGTACTTC. V is TRBV11-2 and J is TRBJ2-7; D call uncertain. From germline, CDR1 is SGHAT and CDR2 FQNNGV. The CDR3 is made up of 13 amino acids. V lost 2 bases to trimming and J lost 4 bases, with 9 bases between them.

This clone occurred once. V and J are TRBV4-3 and TRBJ2-7; D possibly corresponds to TRBD2 (6 bases). Trimming removed 7 bases at V and 6 bases at J, with 16 bases between. The CDR3 extends over 13 amino acids. Germline assignment: CDR1 LGHNA and CDR2 YSLEER. This chain's CDR3 is CASIPGTLVEQYF. The CDR3 DNA reads TGCGCCAGCATCCCAGGGACTTTAGTCGAGCAGTACTTC.

This sequence joins TRBV5-4 and TRBJ1-1, with D possibly matching TRBD1 (6 bases). CDR3 length: 17 residues. V was clipped by 0 bases and J by 3 bases, with 18 bases between them. Germline lookup yields CDR1 SGHNT and CDR2 YYREEE (reference sequence). CDR3 loop: CASSLAWGALGYTEAFF. The CDR3 DNA is TGTGCCAGCAGCTTGGCCTGGGGGGCATTGGGCTACACTGAAGCTTTCTTT.

The genes are TRBV5-4 and TRBJ2-7, with unresolved D. The CDR3 is made up of 12 amino acids. Germline CDR1 SGHNT, CDR2 YYREEE (reference sequence). V lost 0 bases to trimming and J lost 5 bases, with 6 bases between them. Here the CDR3 reads CASSLDLHEQYF. CDR3 in DNA: TGTGCCAGCAGCTTGGATCTTCACGAGCAGTACTTC.

The chain couples TRBV6-4 to TRBJ2-7, with D perhaps being TRBD1 or TRBD2 (5 bases each). The germline CDR1 and CDR2 sequences are MRHNA and SNTAGT. Deletions cut 3 bases from V and 4 bases from J, with 10 bases between. The CDR3 is 13 amino acids. CDR3 sequence reads: CASSEGDGYEQYF. The CDR3 DNA sequence: TGTGCCAGCAGTGAGGGGGACGGTTACGAGCAGTACTTC.

This chain connects TRBV4-1 to TRBJ2-2; 7 bases are a match to TRBD2. The CDR3 loop spans 16 amino acids. Germline V gives CDR1 MGHRA, CDR2 YSYEKL. With 1 base clipped from V and 3 bases from J, the junction kept 5 bases outside the gene matches. The CDR3 loop reads CASSQGGGRYTGELFF. The CDR3 DNA is TGCGCCAGCAGCCAAGGGGGAGGGCGGTACACCGGGGAGCTGTTTTTT.

V is TRBV7-2 and J is TRBJ1-2, with D possibly matching TRBD1 (6 bases). Germline V CDR1 and CDR2: SGHTA, FQGNSA. The CDR3 contains 13 residues. Between the trimmed V and J ends, which lost 6 bases and 6 bases, there was a span of 14 bases. CDR3 sequence reads: CASRYRVSNGYTF. CDR3 bases: TGTGCCAGCAGGTACAGGGTTAGCAATGGCTACACCTTC.

The chain couples TRBV18 to TRBJ2-7, with D hard to call. Germline loops: CDR1 KGHSH, CDR2 LQKENI. The V end was cut by 0 bases, the J end by 3 bases, with 9 bases between. The CDR3 is 14 amino acids. The DNA for the CDR3 is TGTGCCAGCTCACCACCTGGCAGGATCTACGAGCAGTACTTC. It encodes CASSPPGRIYEQYF.

The chain links TRBV6-1 to TRBJ1-5, with TRBD1 matching 9 bases. After removal of 6 bases from V and 6 bases from J, the junction contained 3 bases not matched to a gene. Germline V gene sequence: CDR1 MNHNS, CDR2 SASEGT. The CDR3 sequence is 13 residues long. This CDR3 is CASRGQGFQPQHF. CDR3 sequence (DNA): TGTGCCAGCAGAGGACAGGGGTTTCAGCCCCAGCATTTT.

This rearrangement joins TRBV7-2 to TRBJ2-1; the match to TRBD2 covers 12 bases. The CDR3 is made up of 16 amino acids. From germline, CDR1 is SGHTA and CDR2 FQGNSA. Trimming at V came to 0 bases and at J to 7 bases, leaving 4 bases not matched to a gene. The CDR3 DNA reads as TGTGCCAGCAGCTTAGCCCTAGCGGGAGGGGTGAATGAGCAGTTCTTC. Protein sequence: CASSLALAGGVNEQFF.

The V gene is TRBV27, the J gene TRBJ2-7, with a tentative D call TRBD2 (5 bases). This CDR3 contains 15 residues. Trimming shortened V by 2 bases and J by 4 bases, and 15 bases separated the two germline ends. Germline values: CDR1 MNHEY, CDR2 SMNVEV (reference sequence). CDR3 protein: CASSLEPVARYEQYF. The CDR3 nucleotides are TGTGCCAGCAGTTTAGAGCCGGTAGCGAGGTACGAGCAGTACTTC.

The rearrangement joins TRBV7-3 to TRBJ2-2; no reliable D call. The germline gives CDR1 SGHTA, CDR2 FQGTGA. The length of the CDR3 is 16 residues. Trimming removed 3 bases from V and 4 bases from J, with 15 bases in between. The CDR3 DNA is TGTGCCAGCAGCTTCGGGTTGTCTGGTCCCACCGGGGAGCTGTTTTTT. Amino acids: CASSFGLSGPTGELFF.

The rearrangement uses TRBV18 and TRBJ1-2; D call uncertain. Trimming pared 4 bases from V and 4 bases from J, leaving 13 bases between. The CDR3 spans 14 residues. Germline CDR1 KGHSH, CDR2 LQKENI. CDR3 amino acids: CASSRSGVGYGYTF. The CDR3 coding sequence is TGTGCCAGCTCACGGTCTGGGGTCGGCTATGGCTACACCTTC. The complete variable domain, with remaining parts taken from reference TRBV18 and TRBJ1-2, reads NAGVMQNPRHLVRRRGQEARLRCSPMKGHSHVYWYRQLPEEGLKFMVYLQKENIIDESGMPKERFSAEFPKEGPSILRIQQVVRGDSAAYFCASSRSGVGYGYTFGSGTRLTVV.

This sequence joins TRBV19 and TRBJ2-7; D gene uncertain. Between the trimmed V and J ends, which lost 3 bases and 3 bases, there was a span of 9 bases. The CDR3 sequence is 13 residues long. CDR1 is LNHDA and CDR2 is SQIVND in the germline V gene (reference sequence). The CDR3 DNA reads TGTGCCAGTAGTATCGTGGCTGGCTACGAGCAGTACTTC. Protein: CASSIVAGYEQYF.